This TCR beta chain was identified during a study of T cells expressing NK-cell markers. Study background: The authors sequenced eight donors, of whom seven were HCMV-seropositive and one was seronegative.

TCRdb reprocessed the 5' RACE reads and keeps a single row for each CDR3 protein, giving no DNA. In all, the sample yields 440,000 or so distinct CDR3 sequences. This CDR3 region has 15 residues. The germline CDR1 and CDR2 sequences are LNHNV and YYDKDF (reference sequence). The chain carries TRBV15 and TRBJ2-1; TCRdb reports TRBD2, a call that lacks DNA to check it against. The sample comprised blood T cells: a sorted CD56 or NKG2C T cell subset, CD4+ or CD8+ T cells, or bulk PBMC T cells (not recorded which). The receptor comes from a woman aged 18 to 75 in good health. CDR3 residues: CATSSLRLAGYEQFF.